This T cell receptor beta chain stems from a study of blood T cell repertoires in COVID-19. Study-level background: Samples of COVID-19 (acute and convalescent) were obtained from the United States, Italy and Spain.

This clone was seen once. The CDR3 loop spans 14 amino acids. Germline V CDR1 and CDR2: PRHDT, FYEKMQ (reference sequence). Unmatched junction bases numbered 6, after V lost 5 bases and J lost 3 bases. This table comes from immunoSEQ multiplex PCR, and its TCRdb copy is limited to in-frame clones, with some not included. This table holds about 270,000 clones, approximately 86% found once. V gene TRBV13 combines with J gene TRBJ2-7; 8 bases map to TRBD1. The receptor comes from a man aged 35-49 years who had recovered from COVID-19. The sample consisted of peripheral blood. CDR3 sequence (DNA): TGTGCCAGCAGCACCGGGACAGGCTACTACGAGCAGTACTTC. It yields the protein CASSTGTGYYEQYF.